This record concerns one T cell receptor (beta chain) sequence. No antigen is known for it. The data belong to a study of T-cell memory formation after mild COVID-19. This CDR3 region has 18 residues. Study results and caveats: Researchers report contracting CD4+ clones mostly in CM and EM, with CD8+ clones in EMRA. Among clones contracting day 15 to 85, CD4/CD8 was balanced, whereas later expanders leaned CD4+. Pre-infection memory carried some responding clones, suggesting that cross-reactive memory joined.

TCRdb reprocessed the 5' RACE reads with MiXCR, giving one entry per CDR3 protein. The table has about 350,000 distinct CDR3 sequences, about an eighth seen once. The sample comprised PBMCs or a T cell subset sorted from them (not recorded which). J is TRBJ1-5 and V is TRBV21-1; the table's D call, TRBD1, was not checked against the DNA. TRBV21-1 corresponds to a pseudogene. This sequence originates from a young man who had mild COVID-19 (a few samples of this study predate the infection). Cell type and time point are not known. The CDR3 nucleotides read TGTGCCAGCAGCAAAGTTGAGGGGGCGGGCGAAAGCAATCAGCCCCAGCATTTT. Encoded protein: CASSKVEGAGESNQPQHF.